This T cell receptor beta chain came from a study of radiotherapy plus CTLA-4 blockade in lung cancer (dated by TCRdb to 2016 to 2019). Context from the whole study: Among enrolled patients, around 20% had an objective response and 25% to 40% reached disease control. Paper-wide results and their limitations: After treatment with radiotherapy and ipilimumab, TCR clones that originated in tumors expanded in peripheral blood. Increased serum interferon-beta after radiation, together with early dynamic changes in blood T cell clones, were reported to be the strongest predictors of response.

This clone has only one observation. No antigen is known for it. No per-base quality is available; no much larger clone lies one base away. CDR1 and CDR2, per the germline V gene, are SGHRS and YFSETQ. V lost 0 bases and J lost 1 base, and the count of bases not matched to a germline gene is 9. The CDR3, cysteine through phenylalanine, is 18 amino acids long. Of the read, only the CDR3 DNA is kept; its 54 bases are in frame from base 1. Library preparation used the immunoSEQ multiplex PCR assay. Entries here come from immuneACCESS through TCRdb and include only in-frame sequences with V and J called. Some clones fail to appear in such tables; in the studies checked, an unresolved V gene covers under half of the shortfall, and the cause of the remainder is unknown. Counted in this sample were fewer than 40,000 clones; approximately 79% of them appeared once. The ten top clones hold less than 25% of the sample.

The study tested focal radiation therapy combined with CTLA-4 blockade (ipilimumab) in patients with chemo-refractory metastatic non-small-cell lung cancer. The material sequenced was peripheral blood, taken from a patient treated with radiotherapy plus ipilimumab. This TCR came from a human donor with non-small cell lung cancer that progressed on radiotherapy plus ipilimumab. The rearranged chain carries TRBV5-1 and TRBJ2-3, with 9 bases aligning to TRBD2. In nucleotide form, the sequence is TGCGCCAGCAGCTTGGGGTTAGCGGGGGCCGGAGGCACAGATACGCAGTATTTT. It codes for CASSLGLAGAGGTDTQYF.